This T cell receptor beta chain appears in the sequencing data of a study of T cell repertoires in cytomegalovirus infection. Study-level background: Matching HLA type, along with CMV infection, was indicated by public TCR beta signatures. General study findings and limits: Ex vivo, HLA-C-restricted CMV-specific TCR beta clonotypes prevailed over the rest of the response.

CDR1 MNHEY and CDR2 SVGEGT come from the germline V gene. The CDR3 is 15 amino acids. V lost 6 bases and J lost 4, with 18 bases in between. About this clonotype: Its specificity is unknown.

TCRdb processed the reads anew with MiXCR; each CDR3 protein has one entry. The sample holds about 740,000 distinct CDR3 sequences, around 32% seen once. The TCR originated in a human donor in good health (CMV status not recorded). Some clones in this sample may be carry-over from other donors' samples. The V gene is TRBV6-2 or TRBV6-3, the J gene TRBJ1-2; unclear D gene. Sequenced material: cultured PBMCs, taken from culture after CMV antigen stimulation. This chain's CDR3 is CASSATKTDGYGYTF. CDR3 nucleotide sequence: TGTGCCAGCAGCGCAACTAAGACCGACGGCTATGGCTACACCTTC.